These 31 T cell receptor beta chains share one sample of origin, sequenced in a study of T cell responses to AZD1222 COVID-19 vaccine. The table came from immunoSEQ multiplex PCR; TCRdb's copy has only in-frame clones and leaves some out. The sample contains fewer than 180,000 clones, 80% to 95% of which appear only once. This material consisted of peripheral blood, taken 28 days after the second AZD1222 dose. The receptors stem from an adult who received the AZD1222 COVID-19 vaccine.

The V gene is TRBV5-1, the J gene TRBJ1-3; 7 nucleotides align to TRBD1. J was trimmed by 2 bases and V by 3 bases; bases with no gene match: 5. This CDR3 contains 15 residues. Germline CDR1 reads SGHRS; CDR2 reads YFSETQ. DNA of the CDR3: TGCGCCAGCAGCTGGGGGACAGCAGCTGGAAACACCATATATTTT. Translated: CASSWGTAAGNTIYF.

The rearrangement links TRBV29-1 to TRBJ2-1; tentatively, D is TRBD1 (5 bases). The ends were cut back, 4 bases at V and 4 bases at J, with 5 bases in the middle. CDR3 length equals 11 residues. Germline loops: CDR1 SQVTM, CDR2 ANQGSEA. CDR3: CSVGQYNEQFF. CDR3 nucleotides: TGCAGCGTTGGACAGTACAATGAGCAGTTCTTC.

This clone was seen only once. The sample holds other DNA sequences that translate to the same CDR3. The rearrangement uses TRBV5-1 and TRBJ2-7; 11 nucleotides line up with TRBD2. Germline V gives CDR1 SGHRS, CDR2 YFSETQ. V trimming: 3 bases; J trimming: 0 bases; junction bases outside the gene matches: 2. CDR3 size: 15 residues. CDR3 sequence: CASSWGLADSYEQYF. The CDR3 DNA follows: TGCGCCAGCAGCTGGGGACTAGCGGACTCCTACGAGCAGTACTTC.

This chain joins TRBV5-1 and TRBJ1-3; D remains ambiguous. V was trimmed by 1 base and J by 0 bases, leaving 11 bases between them. Germline lookup yields CDR1 SGHRS and CDR2 YFSETQ. The CDR3 extends over 16 amino acids. The CDR3 region has the DNA TGCGCCAGCAGCTTGCAAGGTCCCCTCTCTGGAAACACCATATATTTT. The encoded protein is CASSLQGPLSGNTIYF.

The chain links TRBV7-9 to TRBJ2-2; 11 bases map to TRBD1. The CDR3 has 17 residues. CDR1 and CDR2 (germline): SEHNR, FQNEAQ (reference sequence). V lost 1 base to trimming and J lost 4 bases; unmatched junction nucleotides: 5. CDR3 nucleotides: TGTGCCAGCAGCTTAGGTTCTGGGACAGGGGGCACCGGGGAGCTGTTTTTT. It encodes CASSLGSGTGGTGELFF.

Only a few counts were recorded for this clone. The gene calls are TRBV10-2 and TRBJ2-7, with D perhaps being TRBD1 or TRBD2 (5 bases each). V lost 2 bases to trimming and J lost 3 bases, with 5 bases between them. Germline lookup yields CDR1 WSHSY and CDR2 SAAADI. This CDR3 has 12 residues. Here the CDR3 reads CASSEGGYEQYF. DNA for the CDR3: TGCGCCAGCAGTGAGGGGGGCTACGAGCAGTACTTC.

The CDR3: CASSSSRGAGSTYEQYF. CDR3 DNA: TGTGCCAGCTCATCCAGTCGGGGTGCCGGCAGTACCTACGAGCAGTACTTC. V gene TRBV18 combines with J gene TRBJ2-7; possible D gene TRBD2, 5 bases. Trimming shortened V by 5 bases and J by 2 bases, and 22 bases separated the two germline ends. Per the germline V gene, CDR1 is KGHSH and CDR2 is LQKENI. The CDR3 contains 17 residues.

The chain is built from TRBV11-2 and TRBJ2-2; the match to TRBD2 covers 7 bases. The germline V gene has CDR1 SGHAT and CDR2 FQNNGV. The CDR3 consists of 15 residues. The V gene end was trimmed by 6 bases and the J gene end by 8 bases; junction bases not matched to a gene: 12. In nucleotides, the CDR3 is TGTGCCAGCAGTGTGGGAGGGGATAAAGTGGGGGAGCTGTTTTTT. It yields the protein CASSVGGDKVGELFF. The entire variable domain, with the rest obtained from reference TRBV11-2 and TRBJ2-2, is as follows: EAGVAQSPRYKIIEKRQSVAFWCNPISGHATLYWYQQILGQGPKLLIQFQNNGVVDDSQLPKDRFSAERLKGVDSTLKIQPAKLEDSAVYLCASSVGGDKVGELFFGEGSRLTVL.

DNA of the CDR3: TGTGCCACCAGTGATTCCGACAGCAATCAGCCCCAGCATTTT. Amino acids: CATSDSDSNQPQHF. The genes are TRBV24-1 and TRBJ1-5; D ambiguous. CDR1 and CDR2 from the germline V gene are KGHDR and SFDVKD. V was trimmed by 2 bases and J by 1 base, leaving 5 bases between them. The CDR3 spans 14 residues.

The chain joins TRBV30 to TRBJ2-2; unclear D gene. Trimming pared 6 bases from V and 4 bases from J, leaving 6 bases between. From germline, CDR1 is GTSNPN and CDR2 SVGIG (reference sequence). The CDR3 has 11 amino acids. The CDR3, as DNA: TGTGCCTGCTCATTCACCGGGGAGCTGTTTTTT. Amino acids: CACSFTGELFF. The variable domain in full, with the rest retrieved from reference TRBV30 and TRBJ2-2, is SQTIHQWPATLVQPVGSPLSLECTVEGTSNPNLYWYRQAAGRGLQLLFYSVGIGQISSEVPQNLSASRPQDRQFILSSKKLLLSDSGFYLCACSFTGELFFGEGSRLTVL.

This sequence joins TRBV7-9 and TRBJ2-4; a weak D match, TRBD1 (5 bases). Looked up from germline, CDR1 is SEHNR and CDR2 is FQNEAQ (reference sequence). The CDR3 is 12 residues long. The germline V and J ends were trimmed by 3 bases and 7 bases, with 7 bases remaining between them. CDR3 in amino acids: CASSLGPNIQYF. The CDR3 DNA follows: TGTGCCAGCAGCTTGGGGCCCAACATTCAGTACTTC.

The chain recombines TRBV27 with TRBJ1-2; D is perhaps TRBD1 (6 bases). Germline CDR1 is MNHEY and CDR2 is SMNVEV (reference sequence). Trimming pared 2 bases from V and 3 bases from J, leaving 19 bases between. The CDR3 covers 17 residues. CDR3 loop: CASSLTISPGEDYGYTF. The CDR3 DNA follows: TGTGCCAGCAGTTTAACTATCTCCCCAGGGGAGGACTATGGCTACACCTTC.

V is TRBV2 and J is TRBJ2-7, with D unclear. In germline, CDR1 is SNHLY, CDR2 FYNNEI. CDR3 length: 13 amino acids. V was pared by 1 base and J by 2 bases, with 6 bases between. CDR3 bases: TGTGCCAGCAGTGAAGACTTTACCTACGAGCAGTACTTC. It translates to CASSEDFTYEQYF.

Regarding this clone: The junction departs from germline at one end; a sequencing error may be responsible. The V and J genes are TRBV3-1 (or the pseudogene TRBV3-2) and TRBJ1-2; D not resolved. The CDR3 totals 12 residues. CDR1 and CDR2 (germline): LGHDT, YNNKEL (reference sequence). The CDR3: CASSQEIGGYTF. The CDR3 DNA reads as TGTGCCAGCAGTCAAGAAATCGGTGGCTACACCTTC.

Remarks on this clone: The junction departs from the called germline gene at one end, perhaps through a read error. The chain uses TRBV7-7 and TRBJ1-1; D gene uncertain. CDR3 length: 13 amino acids. Germline values: CDR1 SSHAT, CDR2 FNYEAQ (reference sequence). CDR3 sequence (DNA): TGTGCTAGCAGCCAAAGTCCGGAAACGGAAGCTTTCTTT. Encoded protein: CASSQSPETEAFF.

CDR3 nucleotide sequence: TGTGCCAGCAGTGACGGACAGGCAAATTCACCCCTCCACTTT. It encodes CASSDGQANSPLHF. V gene TRBV2 combines with J gene TRBJ1-6, with 7 bases matching TRBD1. This CDR3 region has 14 residues. V lost 3 bases to trimming and J lost 7 bases; unmatched junction nucleotides: 3. Per the germline V gene, CDR1 is SNHLY and CDR2 is FYNNEI.

CDR3 nucleotide sequence: TGTGCCAGCAGCTTAGACGGAGGGACGGTCCGGACGCAGTATTTT. It is translated as CASSLDGGTVRTQYF. This chain links TRBV7-9 with TRBJ2-3, with D possibly TRBD2 on 6 matching bases. CDR1 is SEHNR and CDR2 is FQNEAQ in the germline V gene (reference sequence). CDR3 size: 15 residues. V shed 1 base and J shed 9 bases, with 17 bases lying between them.

The V call is TRBV10-3, the J call TRBJ1-3; TRBD1 is a possible D gene (6 bases). The CDR3 loop spans 15 amino acids. Deletions cut 9 bases from V and 0 bases from J, with 15 bases between. Germline CDR1 is ENHRY and CDR2 is SYGVKD. The CDR3 region is CAILISGHSGNTIYF. As DNA, the CDR3 is TGTGCCATTCTGATATCGGGACACTCTGGAAACACCATATATTTT.

Only one count was recorded for this clone. The chain couples TRBV5-1 to TRBJ2-3; maybe TRBD2 (7 bases). V lost 1 base and J 6 bases, leaving 12 bases between the germline ends. CDR1 is SGHRS, CDR2 YFSETQ, per germline. This CDR3 is 14 amino acids long. The CDR3 coding sequence is TGCGCCAGCAGCTTGTTAGGGGGGGCCGATACGCAGTATTTT. Its translation: CASSLLGGADTQYF.

The chain is built from TRBV28 and TRBJ2-1, with TRBD2 identical over 8 bases. Germline values: CDR1 MDHEN, CDR2 SYDVKM. Losses at the gene ends were 4 bases for V and 0 bases for J; bases not matched to a gene: 2. The CDR3 sequence is 15 residues long. CDR3: CASSSGGPSYNEQFF. DNA of the CDR3: TGTGCCAGCAGTTCGGGAGGGCCCTCCTACAATGAGCAGTTCTTC.

The chain links TRBV30 to TRBJ1-2; TRBD1 is a possible D gene (5 bases). This CDR3 is built from 13 residues. The germline gives CDR1 GTSNPN, CDR2 SVGIG (reference sequence). The V and J ends lost 1 base and 7 bases respectively, with 13 bases between them. The CDR3 DNA is TGTGCCTGGAGTGAAGTGAACGGGGGTGGCTACACCTTC. It specifies CAWSEVNGGGYTF.

The CDR3 bases are TGTGCCAGCAGTCCCCCTTTCGGGAGGCCAAAAGCCATTCATGAGCAGTTCTTC. Translation gives CASSPPFGRPKAIHEQFF. The J gene is TRBJ2-1, the V gene TRBV28; TRBD2 agrees at 7 bases. Trimming cost V 5 bases and J 8 bases; bases outside gene matches: 21. The CDR3 length is 18 residues. In germline, CDR1 is MDHEN, CDR2 SYDVKM.

This chain uses TRBV28 with TRBJ2-7, with a possible D match to TRBD1 (5 bases). Germline V gene lookup returns CDR1 MDHEN and CDR2 SYDVKM. Trimming removed 2 bases at V and 3 bases at J, with 11 bases between. The CDR3 contains 14 residues. The CDR3 here is CASSLQGPVYEQYF. CDR3 nucleotide sequence: TGTGCCAGCAGTTTACAGGGTCCGGTCTACGAGCAGTACTTC.

CDR3 DNA sequence: TGCGCCAGCAGCCAGAAGGCGGGGGACACCGGGGAGCTGTTTTTT. Its translation: CASSQKAGDTGELFF. The chain uses TRBV5-1 and TRBJ2-2, with TRBD2 matching over 7 bases. The CDR3 sequence is 15 residues long. Per germline, CDR1 SGHRS and CDR2 YFSETQ. Trimming at V came to 4 bases and at J to 3 bases, leaving 6 bases not matched to a gene.

The J gene is TRBJ2-3, the V gene TRBV10-2; a weak D match, TRBD1 (5 bases). The V end lost 6 bases, the J end lost 1 base, and 14 bases lay between the germline ends. Germline V gene data show CDR1 as WSHSY and CDR2 as SAAADI. This CDR3 contains 15 residues. The CDR3 nucleotides are TGCGCCAGCAGCATTGCGGCAGGGCGCACAGATACGCAGTATTTT. This translates into CASSIAAGRTDTQYF.

This sequence joins TRBV10-3 and TRBJ2-7; 7 nucleotides match TRBD2. CDR3 length: 16 amino acids. V was pared by 2 bases and J by 0 bases, with 7 bases of the junction left unmatched. CDR1 is ENHRY, CDR2 SYGVKD, per germline. In DNA form, the CDR3 reads TGTGCCATCAGTGAGGGACTAGTGGCGAGCTCCTACGAGCAGTACTTC. Translation: CAISEGLVASSYEQYF.

A note on this clone: Additional DNA sequences in this sample encode the identical CDR3. The chain links TRBV28 to TRBJ1-3; 9 bases line up with TRBD1. The CDR3 contains 16 residues. CDR1 and CDR2 (germline): MDHEN, SYDVKM. Trimming took 4 bases from V and 4 from J; bases not matched to a gene: 8. CDR3 sequence (DNA): TGTGCCAGCAGTTCCCCCGGGACAGGGCCCGGAAACACCATATATTTT. It encodes CASSSPGTGPGNTIYF.

The chain carries TRBV7-4 and TRBJ1-3; D ambiguous. The CDR3 runs to 15 residues. V lost 6 bases and J lost 4, with 16 bases in between. The V gene's germline CDR1 is SGHVT and CDR2 SQSDAQ. CDR3 residues: CASSPGRVGGNTIYF. In DNA, the CDR3 is TGTGCCAGCAGTCCCGGACGGGTGGGGGGAAACACCATATATTTT.

This chain uses TRBV5-1 with TRBJ2-7; 12 bases match TRBD2. CDR1 is SGHRS and CDR2 is YFSETQ in the germline V gene. This CDR3 has 18 residues. J gave up 3 bases and V 0 bases, and 10 bases lay outside the gene matches. CDR3 region: CASSLGGLAGEVDYEQYF. In DNA form, the CDR3 reads TGCGCCAGCAGCTTGGGGGGACTAGCGGGTGAAGTTGACTACGAGCAGTACTTC.

The chain carries TRBV18 and TRBJ1-2; 9 bases are a match to TRBD1. The CDR3 has 14 residues. Germline V gene data show CDR1 as KGHSH and CDR2 as LQKENI. With 5 bases clipped from V and 7 bases from J, the junction kept 8 bases outside the gene matches. CDR3: CASSSGQGPFGYTF. Written as DNA, the CDR3 is TGTGCCAGCTCATCTGGACAGGGGCCGTTTGGCTACACCTTC.

The chain recombines TRBV2 with TRBJ2-1; a possible D gene is TRBD2 (8 bases). The CDR3 totals 16 residues. Germline V gene lookup returns CDR1 SNHLY and CDR2 FYNNEI. V gave up 5 bases and J gave up 9 bases, with 23 bases separating them. This chain's CDR3 is CASSPKGAGGRTEQFF. Written as DNA, the CDR3 is TGTGCCAGCAGTCCGAAGGGGGCGGGAGGACGAACTGAGCAGTTCTTC.